One sample yielded the 27 T cell receptor beta chains listed below, sequenced in a study of blood T cell repertoires in COVID-19. Assay: immunoSEQ multiplex PCR; the TCRdb copy retains only in-frame clones and omits some. The sample records under 450,000 clones, around 91% being singletons. What was sequenced was peripheral blood. The receptors here all came from a woman aged 40 to 49 with COVID-19, enrolled during active disease.

The J gene is TRBJ2-3, the V gene TRBV7-3, with D possibly matching TRBD2 (6 bases). Germline V gene sequence: CDR1 SGHTA, CDR2 FQGTGA. The CDR3 consists of 18 residues. The germline V and J ends were trimmed by 4 bases and 5 bases, with 25 bases remaining between them. The CDR3 DNA sequence: TGTGCCAGCAGCTCGGTCGCATCCGGCGGGAAGACACAAGATACGCAGTATTTT. It specifies CASSSVASGGKTQDTQYF.

This CDR3 reads CASFLAGWEEKLFF. The CDR3 DNA is TGTGCCAGCTTCTTGGCGGGATGGGAGGAAAAACTGTTTTTT. The chain is built from TRBV5-8 and TRBJ1-4; D not resolved. The CDR3 has 14 amino acids. Per germline, CDR1 SGHTS and CDR2 YDEGEE. V dropped 7 bases and J dropped 8 bases, with 18 bases sitting between them.

The rearrangement joins TRBV10-3 to TRBJ1-1, with TRBD1 as a possible D gene (5 bases). Germline V gene data show CDR1 as ENHRY and CDR2 as SYGVKD. The V and J ends lost 10 bases and 5 bases respectively, with 14 bases between them. CDR3 length: 12 residues. The CDR3 reads CATTEGLTEAFF. CDR3 coding DNA: TGTGCCACCACGGAGGGGCTAACTGAAGCTTTCTTT.

This chain links TRBV28 with TRBJ1-5; no definite D call. This CDR3 is built from 14 residues. Germline V gene lookup returns CDR1 MDHEN and CDR2 SYDVKM. V lost 3 bases and J 2 bases, leaving 8 bases between the germline ends. CDR3 sequence: CASSFLGGNQPQHF. The CDR3 DNA reads TGTGCCAGCAGTTTCCTCGGGGGCAATCAGCCCCAGCATTTT. Variable domain in full (rest from reference TRBV28 and TRBJ1-5): DVKVTQSSRYLVKRTGEKVFLECVQDMDHENMFWYRQDPGLGLRLIYFSYDVKMKEKGDIPEGYSVSREKKERFSLILESASTNQTSMYLCASSFLGGNQPQHFGDGTRLSIL.

This chain uses TRBV4-3 with TRBJ1-1; perhaps TRBD1 as D (5 bases). This CDR3 comprises 14 residues. The germline CDR1 and CDR2 sequences are LGHNA and YSLEER. Trimming left V 0 bases short and J 4 bases short, with 9 bases between. CDR3 loop: CASSQDSGGTEAFF. The CDR3, as DNA: TGCGCCAGCAGCCAAGATAGCGGGGGCACTGAAGCTTTCTTT.

The V gene is TRBV7-9, the J gene TRBJ1-4; D is perhaps TRBD1 (5 bases). The CDR3 is 16 amino acids. Trimming cost V 5 bases and J 2 bases, with 15 bases left between them. Germline V gene sequence: CDR1 SEHNR, CDR2 FQNEAQ (reference sequence). The CDR3: CASSPRGRATNEKLFF. The DNA for the CDR3 is TGTGCCAGCAGCCCCCGAGGCAGGGCGACTAATGAAAAACTGTTTTTT.

The genes are TRBV11-2 and TRBJ2-5, with D perhaps TRBD1 (5 bases). Germline CDR1 is SGHAT and CDR2 is FQNNGV. V lost 5 bases and J 5 bases, leaving 21 bases between the germline ends. This CDR3 spans 16 amino acids. Here the CDR3 reads CASSPNSDRGRETQYF. The CDR3 DNA reads as TGTGCCAGCAGCCCTAATAGTGACAGAGGACGGGAGACCCAGTACTTC.

The chain combines TRBV19 with TRBJ2-7; maybe TRBD1 (6 bases). V was cut by 3 bases and J by 0 bases, with 12 bases left in between. CDR3 length: 15 amino acids. In germline, CDR1 is LNHDA, CDR2 SQIVND (reference sequence). The CDR3 spells CASSIGTRGSYEQYF. CDR3 DNA sequence: TGTGCCAGTAGTATCGGGACAAGGGGCTCCTACGAGCAGTACTTC.

The genes are TRBV5-8 and TRBJ2-2; tentatively, D is TRBD2 (5 bases). CDR3 length equals 15 residues. The germline V and J ends were trimmed by 2 bases and 4 bases, with 12 bases remaining between them. Germline loops: CDR1 SGHTS, CDR2 YDEGEE. DNA of the CDR3: TGTGCCAGCAGCTTCGAGCGGCTGGGCACCGGGGAGCTGTTTTTT. This translates into CASSFERLGTGELFF.

V usage is TRBV2 and J usage is TRBJ2-5, with 8 bases fitting TRBD1. Germline values: CDR1 SNHLY, CDR2 FYNNEI. V dropped 6 bases and J dropped 5; count of bases not matched to a gene: 14. CDR3 length equals 16 residues. The CDR3 DNA follows: TGTGCCAGCAGCGGTATCAGGGGGCAAAGTCGGGAGACCCAGTACTTC. It yields the protein CASSGIRGQSRETQYF. Combining the CDR3 with reference TRBV2 and TRBJ2-5 gives the whole variable domain EPEVTQTPSHQVTQMGQEVILRCVPISNHLYFYWYRQILGQKVEFLVSFYNNEISEKSEIFDDQFSVERPDGSNFTLKIRSTKLEDSAMYFCASSGIRGQSRETQYFGPGTRLLVL.

This clone was picked up one time. The chain has TRBV29-1 and TRBJ2-1, with TRBD2 matching over 12 bases. V lost 6 bases to trimming and J lost 6 bases; unmatched junction nucleotides: 9. This CDR3 region has 15 residues. CDR1 is SQVTM and CDR2 is ANQGSEA in the germline V gene. CDR3 nucleotides: TGCAGCGTAGGCGGAACTAGCGGGGGGCGCAATGAGCAGTTCTTC. Protein sequence: CSVGGTSGGRNEQFF.

V usage is TRBV19 and J usage is TRBJ2-1; 10 nucleotides align to TRBD2. J lost 6 bases, V lost 3 bases, and 5 bases had no gene match. Germline lookup yields CDR1 LNHDA and CDR2 SQIVND (reference sequence). The CDR3 loop spans 15 amino acids. The CDR3 loop reads CASSIGTSGTNEQFF. The DNA for the CDR3 is TGTGCCAGTAGTATTGGAACTAGCGGGACCAATGAGCAGTTCTTC.

This sequence joins TRBV28 and TRBJ2-7; TRBD2 is a possible D gene (5 bases). The CDR3 loop spans 14 amino acids. Trimming removed 10 bases at V and 1 base at J, with 17 bases between. CDR1 MDHEN and CDR2 SYDVKM come from the germline V gene. The CDR3 nucleotides read TGTGCCACCTCCGGGATGGACGGATCCTACGAGCAGTACTTC. It translates to CATSGMDGSYEQYF.

V gene TRBV5-1 combines with J gene TRBJ1-1, with a possible D match to TRBD1 (6 bases). This CDR3 comprises 17 residues. The germline gives CDR1 SGHRS, CDR2 YFSETQ. V lost 4 bases and J 0 bases, leaving 19 bases between the germline ends. The DNA for the CDR3 is TGCGCCAGCAGCCCCTATCCGACAGGAAGGGTGAACACTGAAGCTTTCTTT. Amino acid sequence: CASSPYPTGRVNTEAFF.

The chain links TRBV19 to TRBJ1-2, with TRBD1 identical over 8 bases. V was clipped by 7 bases and J by 9 bases; unmatched bases: 19. Germline V gene lookup returns CDR1 LNHDA and CDR2 SQIVND (reference sequence). The CDR3 is 16 amino acids. CDR3 sequence reads: CASTSRIPDRGASYTF. CDR3 nucleotide sequence: TGTGCCAGTACATCACGTATCCCCGACAGGGGAGCGAGCTACACCTTC.

The V and J genes are TRBV6-2 or TRBV6-3 and TRBJ1-2, with 8 nucleotides matching TRBD1. Looked up from germline, CDR1 is MNHEY and CDR2 is SVGEGT. Losses at the gene ends were 4 bases for V and 5 bases for J; bases not matched to a gene: 12. This CDR3 is built from 16 residues. This CDR3 is CASSFLRPGGGYGYTF. The CDR3 bases are TGTGCCAGCAGTTTCCTTCGACCAGGGGGCGGATATGGCTACACCTTC.

The chain has TRBV30 and TRBJ2-7; a possible D gene is TRBD1 (6 bases). This CDR3 contains 12 residues. Germline CDR1 GTSNPN, CDR2 SVGIG (reference sequence). V was clipped by 2 bases and J by 4 bases, with 9 bases between them. The CDR3 sequence is CAWSTGFYEQYF. CDR3 DNA: TGTGCCTGGAGTACAGGGTTTTACGAGCAGTACTTC.

This clone was counted between two and nine times. The CDR3 nucleotides read TGTGCCAGCAGCTTAGCGGCCGACATTGAGTCCCAGCATTTT. Its translation: CASSLAADIESQHF. The rearrangement joins TRBV7-2 to TRBJ1-5; D is undetermined. The V and J ends lost 0 bases and 11 bases respectively, with 14 bases between them. The CDR3 is 14 residues long. Germline values: CDR1 SGHTA, CDR2 FQGNSA.

CDR3 amino acids: CAILRSRDRLYNEQFF. The CDR3 DNA reads as TGTGCCATCCTGCGGTCCCGGGACAGACTATACAATGAGCAGTTCTTC. The chain recombines TRBV10-3 with TRBJ2-1; 7 bases match TRBD1. Germline V lookup: CDR1 ENHRY, CDR2 SYGVKD. Losses at the gene ends were 8 bases for V and 4 bases for J; bases not matched to a gene: 14. CDR3 length: 16 amino acids.

The genes are TRBV28 and TRBJ1-1; tentative D call: TRBD1 (5 bases). Trimming pared 7 bases from V and 3 bases from J, leaving 6 bases between. In germline, CDR1 is MDHEN, CDR2 SYDVKM. This CDR3 is 11 amino acids long. The CDR3 bases are TGTGCCAGCATAGGGGACACTGAAGCTTTCTTT. Translated, it gives CASIGDTEAFF.

This rearrangement joins TRBV11-2 to TRBJ1-2, with TRBD1 matching 7 bases. Germline trimming cut 0 bases from V and 4 bases from J; bases unmatched to any gene: 2. Germline V gene sequence: CDR1 SGHAT, CDR2 FQNNGV. CDR3 length: 14 amino acids. The CDR3 bases are TGTGCCAGCAGCTTAGAAACAGGGGCCTATGGCTACACCTTC. Translation gives CASSLETGAYGYTF.

The chain is built from TRBV7-3 and TRBJ1-2, with TRBD1 matching 8 bases. Germline values: CDR1 SGHTA, CDR2 FQGTGA. This CDR3 spans 13 amino acids. V was clipped by 5 bases and J by 6 bases; unmatched bases: 5. Here the CDR3 DNA reads TGTGCCAGCAGCCCTGGACAGGGACATGGCTACACCTTC. It yields the protein CASSPGQGHGYTF.

The chain couples TRBV10-3 to TRBJ2-7; 9 positions agree with TRBD1. Trimming cost V 0 bases and J 5 bases; bases outside gene matches: 8. The CDR3 is made up of 16 amino acids. The germline V gene encodes CDR1 ENHRY and CDR2 SYGVKD. The CDR3 region is CAISESIRGQGNEQYF. CDR3 DNA sequence: TGTGCCATCAGTGAGTCGATCAGAGGACAGGGGAACGAGCAGTACTTC.

This clone has just one count. The chain has TRBV4-2 and TRBJ2-1; 7 bases are a match to TRBD2. The ends lost 4 bases at V and 7 bases at J; junction bases unmatched: 16. CDR3 size: 17 residues. Germline values: CDR1 LGHNA, CDR2 YNFKEQ. CDR3 loop: CASSPLTSGDSRNEQFF. CDR3 DNA sequence: TGTGCCAGCAGCCCATTGACAAGCGGGGACTCTAGGAATGAGCAGTTCTTC.

The chain has TRBV5-1 and TRBJ1-4; tentatively, D is TRBD1 (6 bases). CDR3 length equals 15 residues. V shed 0 bases and J shed 8 bases, with 14 bases lying between them. Germline CDR1 is SGHRS and CDR2 is YFSETQ. This CDR3 is CASSLGAGAGEKLFF. In DNA, the CDR3 is TGCGCCAGCAGCTTGGGAGCGGGGGCTGGGGAAAAACTGTTTTTT.

The chain couples TRBV19 to TRBJ1-4; 8 nucleotides match TRBD1. Germline CDR1 is LNHDA and CDR2 is SQIVND (reference sequence). The CDR3 consists of 17 residues. Trimming at V came to 6 bases and at J to 2 bases, leaving 11 bases not matched to a gene. DNA for the CDR3: TGTGCCAGTAGCCGATTCGCCCAGGGGGCCACTAATGAAAAACTGTTTTTT. As protein: CASSRFAQGATNEKLFF. The full variable domain, its missing parts supplied by reference TRBV19 and TRBJ1-4, is DGGITQSPKYLFRKEGQNVTLSCEQNLNHDAMYWYRQDPGQGLRLIYYSQIVNDFQKGDIAEGYSVSREKKESFPLTVTSAQKNPTAFYLCASSRFAQGATNEKLFFGSGTQLSVL.

The chain links TRBV7-6 to TRBJ2-3; 12 bases align to TRBD2. The J segment lost 2 bases and the V segment lost 2 bases, leaving 8 bases of the junction unmatched. Per the germline V gene, CDR1 is SGHVS and CDR2 is FNYEAQ. This CDR3 region has 18 residues. The CDR3 region is CASSLRGLAGLTTDTQYF. CDR3 coding DNA: TGTGCCAGCAGCTTACGAGGACTAGCGGGGCTAACCACAGATACGCAGTATTTT. The entire variable domain, with the rest obtained from reference TRBV7-6 and TRBJ2-3, is as follows: GAGVSQSPRYKVTKRGQDVALRCDPISGHVSLYWYRQALGQGPEFLTYFNYEAQQDKSGLPNDRFSAERPEGSISTLTIQRTEQRDSAMYRCASSLRGLAGLTTDTQYFGPGTRLTVL.